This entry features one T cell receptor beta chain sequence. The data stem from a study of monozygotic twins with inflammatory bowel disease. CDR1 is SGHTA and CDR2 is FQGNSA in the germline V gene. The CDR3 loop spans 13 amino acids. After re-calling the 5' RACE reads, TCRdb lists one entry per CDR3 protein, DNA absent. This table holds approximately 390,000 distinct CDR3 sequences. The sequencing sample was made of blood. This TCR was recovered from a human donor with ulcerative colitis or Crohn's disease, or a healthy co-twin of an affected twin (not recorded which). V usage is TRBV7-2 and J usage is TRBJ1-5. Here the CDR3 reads CASSLDQDQPQHF.